This T cell receptor beta chain was observed in a study of IL-17A CD8 T cells in psoriatic arthritis synovium. For context, the study as a whole: The goal of the study was to define the phenotype, molecular profile and function of synovial IL-17A+CD8+ T cells in psoriatic arthritis pathogenesis.

Synovial fluid effusions were aspirated from actively inflamed joints of psoriatic arthritis patients. For each patient, synovial fluid served as the source from which three memory CD8+ T cell populations were isolated by sorting: Tc1 cells (IL-17A-IFNgamma+), Tc17 cells (IL-17A+) and the bulk memory fraction, allowing their TCR repertoires to be compared. The psoriatic arthritis patients fulfilled the Classification of Psoriatic Arthritis Study Group (CASPAR) criteria. The bulk memory CD8+ T cell sort included CD45RA-CD27+/- cells together with CD45RA+CD27- cells. TCRbeta sequencing was performed on sorted synovial fluid CD8+ T cell subsets from three patients with psoriatic arthritis. Synovial fluid mononuclear cells were isolated using Lymphoprep and were cryopreserved in liquid nitrogen prior to use. The medium used for cryopreservation was made up of approximately 55% fetal calf serum and about 9.7% dimethyl sulfoxide.

DNA was extracted (Qiagen), and TCRbeta V-D-J rearrangements were subjected to bias-controlled amplification followed by high-throughput sequencing (immunoSEQ; Adaptive Biotech). In the paper's pipeline: The immunoSEQ Analyzer platform was used to analyze productive sequences at the sequence level. Clonality was calculated as 1 minus Pielou's evenness, with values from 0 (highly polyclonal) to 1 (monoclonal). The Morisita index, which runs from 0 (no similarity) to 1 (complete similarity), was used to measure repertoire overlap between subsets. TCRdb took this table from immuneACCESS and kept in-frame rearrangements with V and J called. Such tables lack part of the clones; where checked against another copy, unresolved V genes explain under half of the gap, and the rest is unexplained. V, J and clone size were drawn from that table, and D and trimming were deduced from the DNA. This sample lists a few thousand clones; less than 75% were detected once. Clones ranked in the top ten supply roughly 13% of the sample.

The investigation overall reported the following: Cells came from synovial fluid rather than synovial tissue, since no psoriatic arthritis synovial tissue samples were available. Although some individual clones took up over 5% of the repertoire, most synovial CD8+ subsets stayed polyclonal. Only three patients were covered by TCR sequencing, and this limited sample size was acknowledged by the authors.

On this clone itself: No antigen is known for it. Per-nucleotide qualities are absent, and no much larger clonotype sits a single base away.

The CDR3 goes from the cysteine to the phenylalanine over 15 residues. Only CDR3 DNA is held: 45 bases, read in frame from base 1. From the germline V gene (reference sequence), CDR1 is SEHNR and CDR2 is FQNEAQ. V gives up 5 bases and J gives up 1 base, and the segment between their germline ends measures 14 bases. The TCR was taken from a human donor with psoriatic arthritis. Rearrangement joined TRBV7-9 to TRBJ1-1; confidence is insufficient to name the D gene. The sequenced sample was memory CD8+ T cells from synovial fluid. In the paper's terms, the cell subset or site label means: bulk memory CD8+ T cells (CD45RA-CD27+/- and CD45RA+CD27-). The CDR3 amino acid sequence is: CASSQGPGRNTEAFF. Read as DNA, the sequence is TGTGCCAGCAGCCAAGGTCCCGGGAGGAACACTGAAGCTTTCTTT. Joined to the reference TRBV7-9 and TRBJ1-1 proteins, this CDR3 gives the full variable domain: DTGVSQNPRHKITKRGQNVTFRCDPISEHNRLYWYRQTLGQGPEFLTYFQNEAQLEKSRLLSDRFSAERPKGSFSTLEIQRTEQGDSAMYLCASSQGPGRNTEAFFGQGTRLTVV.